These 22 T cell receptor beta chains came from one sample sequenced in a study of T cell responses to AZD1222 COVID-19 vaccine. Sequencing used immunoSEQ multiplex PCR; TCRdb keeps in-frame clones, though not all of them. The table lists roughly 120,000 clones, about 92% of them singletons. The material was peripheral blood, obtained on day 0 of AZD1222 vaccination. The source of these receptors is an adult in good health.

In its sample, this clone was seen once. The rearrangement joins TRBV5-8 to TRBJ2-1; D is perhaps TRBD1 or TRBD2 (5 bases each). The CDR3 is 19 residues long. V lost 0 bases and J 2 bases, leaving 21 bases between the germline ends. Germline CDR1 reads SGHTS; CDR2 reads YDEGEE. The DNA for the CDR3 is TGTGCCAGCAGCTTGGTCCCGGGTTACGGTCAGGGAGCCTACAATGAGCAGTTCTTC. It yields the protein CASSLVPGYGQGAYNEQFF.

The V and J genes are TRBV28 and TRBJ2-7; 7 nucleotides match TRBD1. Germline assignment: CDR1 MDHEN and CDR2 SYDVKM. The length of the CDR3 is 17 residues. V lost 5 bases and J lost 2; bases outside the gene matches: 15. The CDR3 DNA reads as TGTGCCAGCAGTACGAATTTCCCGGGACAGTCCACCTACGAGCAGTACTTC. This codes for CASSTNFPGQSTYEQYF.

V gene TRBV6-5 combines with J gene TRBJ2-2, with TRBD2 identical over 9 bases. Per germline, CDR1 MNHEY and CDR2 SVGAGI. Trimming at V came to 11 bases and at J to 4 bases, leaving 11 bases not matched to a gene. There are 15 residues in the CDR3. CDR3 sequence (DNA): TGTGCCCTCACGAAGGGACTAGCTATCACCGGGGAGCTGTTTTTT. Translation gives CALTKGLAITGELFF.

In DNA, the CDR3 is TGTGCCAGCAGTTTCACAGGGAGCGCCGGGGAGCTGTTTTTT. Translation: CASSFTGSAGELFF. The chain links TRBV27 to TRBJ2-2; D is perhaps TRBD1 (6 bases). Trimming removed 3 bases at V and 6 bases at J, with 11 bases between. In germline, CDR1 is MNHEY, CDR2 SMNVEV (reference sequence). CDR3 size: 14 residues.

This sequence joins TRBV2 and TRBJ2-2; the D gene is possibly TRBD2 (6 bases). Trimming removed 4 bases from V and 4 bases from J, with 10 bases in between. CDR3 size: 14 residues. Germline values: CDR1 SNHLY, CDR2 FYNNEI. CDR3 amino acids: CASSVRGITGELFF. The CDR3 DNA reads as TGTGCCAGCAGTGTGCGGGGAATCACCGGGGAGCTGTTTTTT. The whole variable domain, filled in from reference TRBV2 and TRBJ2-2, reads EPEVTQTPSHQVTQMGQEVILRCVPISNHLYFYWYRQILGQKVEFLVSFYNNEISEKSEIFDDQFSVERPDGSNFTLKIRSTKLEDSAMYFCASSVRGITGELFFGEGSRLTVL.

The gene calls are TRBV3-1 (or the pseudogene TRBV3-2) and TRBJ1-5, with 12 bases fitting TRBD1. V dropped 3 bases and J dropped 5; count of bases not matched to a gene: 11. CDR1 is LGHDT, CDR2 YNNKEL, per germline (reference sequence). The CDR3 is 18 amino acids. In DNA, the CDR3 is TGTGCCAGCAGCCAGACCGGGACAGGGGGCGCAGGTCATCAGCCCCAGCATTTT. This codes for CASSQTGTGGAGHQPQHF.

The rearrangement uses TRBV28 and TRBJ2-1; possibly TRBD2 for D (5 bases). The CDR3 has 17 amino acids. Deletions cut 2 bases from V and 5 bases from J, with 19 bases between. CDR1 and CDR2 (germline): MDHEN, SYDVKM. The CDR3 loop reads CASSLGLSGGRNNEQFF. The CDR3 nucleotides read TGTGCCAGCAGTTTAGGGTTGAGCGGCGGGCGTAACAATGAGCAGTTCTTC.

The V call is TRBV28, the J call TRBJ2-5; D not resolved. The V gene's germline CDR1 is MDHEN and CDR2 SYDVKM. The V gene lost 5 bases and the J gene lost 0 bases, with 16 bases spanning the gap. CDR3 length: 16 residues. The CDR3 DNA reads TGTGCCAGCAGTCTCCAACAGAATTCGTACCAAGAGACCCAGTACTTC. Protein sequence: CASSLQQNSYQETQYF.

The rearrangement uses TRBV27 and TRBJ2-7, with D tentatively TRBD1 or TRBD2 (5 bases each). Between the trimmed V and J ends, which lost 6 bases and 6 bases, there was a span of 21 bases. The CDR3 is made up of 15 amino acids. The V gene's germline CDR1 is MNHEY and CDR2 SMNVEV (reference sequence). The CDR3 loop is CASRIGAPFAREQYF. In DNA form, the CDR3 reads TGTGCCAGCAGGATCGGGGCACCCTTCGCGCGCGAGCAGTACTTC.

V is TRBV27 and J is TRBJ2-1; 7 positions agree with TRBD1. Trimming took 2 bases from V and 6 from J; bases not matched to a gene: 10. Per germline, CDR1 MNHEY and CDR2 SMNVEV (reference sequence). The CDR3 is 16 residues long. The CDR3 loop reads CASSLPYQGGVNEQFF. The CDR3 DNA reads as TGTGCCAGCAGTTTACCGTACCAAGGGGGCGTCAATGAGCAGTTCTTC.

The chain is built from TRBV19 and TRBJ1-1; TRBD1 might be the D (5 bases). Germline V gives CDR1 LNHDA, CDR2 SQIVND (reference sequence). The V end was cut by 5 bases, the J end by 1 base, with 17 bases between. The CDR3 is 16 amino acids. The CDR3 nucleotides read TGTGCCAGTAGTCCATTACCGGGACCTAGGAACACTGAAGCTTTCTTT. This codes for CASSPLPGPRNTEAFF.

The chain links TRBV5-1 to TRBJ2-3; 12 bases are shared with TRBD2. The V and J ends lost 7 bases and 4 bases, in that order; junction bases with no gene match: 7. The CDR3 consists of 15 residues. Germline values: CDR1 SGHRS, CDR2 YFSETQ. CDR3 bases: TGCGCCAGCTATCTAGCGGGAGGGCCCGCAGATACGCAGTATTTT. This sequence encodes CASYLAGGPADTQYF.

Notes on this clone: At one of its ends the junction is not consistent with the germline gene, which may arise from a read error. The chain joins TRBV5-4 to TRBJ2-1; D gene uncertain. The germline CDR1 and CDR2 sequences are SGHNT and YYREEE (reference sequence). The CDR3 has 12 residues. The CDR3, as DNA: TGTGCCGGCAGCTTGGGTTTAAATGAGCAGTTCTTC. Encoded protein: CAGSLGLNEQFF. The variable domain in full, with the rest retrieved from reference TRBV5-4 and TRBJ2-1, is ETGVTQSPTHLIKTRGQQVTLRCSSQSGHNTVSWYQQALGQGPQFIFQYYREEENGRGNFPPRFSGLQFPNYSSELNVNALELDDSALYLCAGSLGLNEQFFGPGTRLTVL.

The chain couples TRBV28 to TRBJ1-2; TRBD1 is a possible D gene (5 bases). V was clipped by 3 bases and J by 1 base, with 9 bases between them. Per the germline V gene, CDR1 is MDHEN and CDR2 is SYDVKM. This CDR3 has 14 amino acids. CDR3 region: CASSFRAVNYGYTF. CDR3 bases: TGTGCCAGCAGTTTCAGGGCAGTTAACTATGGCTACACCTTC.

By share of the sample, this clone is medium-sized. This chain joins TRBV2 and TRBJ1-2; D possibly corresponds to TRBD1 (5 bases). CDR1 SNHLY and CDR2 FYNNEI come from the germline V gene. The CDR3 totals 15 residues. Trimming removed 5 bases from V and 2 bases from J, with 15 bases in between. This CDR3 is CASSTIRDGNYGYTF. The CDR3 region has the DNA TGTGCCAGCAGTACAATTCGGGACGGCAACTATGGCTACACCTTC.

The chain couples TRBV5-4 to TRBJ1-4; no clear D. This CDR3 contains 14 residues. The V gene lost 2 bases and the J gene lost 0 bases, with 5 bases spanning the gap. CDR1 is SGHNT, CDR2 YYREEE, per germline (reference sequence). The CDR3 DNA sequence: TGTGCCAGCAGCTTCAGTCCAACTAATGAAAAACTGTTTTTT. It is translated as CASSFSPTNEKLFF.

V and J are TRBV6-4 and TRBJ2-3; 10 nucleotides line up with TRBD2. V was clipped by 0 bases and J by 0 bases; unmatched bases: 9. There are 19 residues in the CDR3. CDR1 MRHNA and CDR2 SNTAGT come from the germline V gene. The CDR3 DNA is TGTGCCAGCAGTGACTCGACCAGCGGGAGGGTATATAGCACAGATACGCAGTATTTT. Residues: CASSDSTSGRVYSTDTQYF.

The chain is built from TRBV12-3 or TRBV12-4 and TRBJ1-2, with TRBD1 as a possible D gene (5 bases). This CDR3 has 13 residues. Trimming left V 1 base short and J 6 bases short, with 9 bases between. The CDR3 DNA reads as TGTGCCAGCAGTTTAGATAGAGGGGATGGCTACACCTTC. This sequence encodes CASSLDRGDGYTF.

CDR3 residues: CSVEERDTYEQYF. The CDR3 DNA reads TGCAGCGTTGAAGAACGGGACACCTACGAGCAGTACTTC. The chain couples TRBV29-1 to TRBJ2-7, with TRBD1 as a possible D gene (6 bases). Germline V gene lookup returns CDR1 SQVTM and CDR2 ANQGSEA. Trimming pared 0 bases from V and 2 bases from J, leaving 8 bases between. The CDR3 length is 13 residues.

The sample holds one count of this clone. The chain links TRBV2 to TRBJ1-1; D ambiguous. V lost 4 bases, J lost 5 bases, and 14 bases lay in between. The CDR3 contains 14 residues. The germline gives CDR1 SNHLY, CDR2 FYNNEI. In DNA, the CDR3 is TGTGCCAGCAGTGGGGATCGGGATCGTACTGAAGCTTTCTTT. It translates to CASSGDRDRTEAFF.

CDR3 in DNA: TGCGCCAGCAGTGAGGGATCGTCGGGGTACAATGAGCAGTTCTTC. Translation: CASSEGSSGYNEQFF. The rearrangement uses TRBV10-1 and TRBJ2-1, with D perhaps matching TRBD2 (5 bases). CDR1 WNHNN and CDR2 SYGVQD come from the germline V gene (reference sequence). Trimming stripped 2 bases from V and 4 bases from J, with 12 bases between. The CDR3 is 15 amino acids.

The CDR3: CASSQDLAAKETQYF. CDR3 nucleotides: TGTGCCAGCAGCCAAGATTTAGCGGCTAAAGAGACCCAGTACTTC. The chain recombines TRBV4-2 with TRBJ2-5; D perhaps matches TRBD2 (6 bases). The CDR3 sequence is 15 residues long. CDR1 is LGHNA, CDR2 YNFKEQ, per germline. V was clipped by 0 bases and J by 3 bases, with 11 bases between them.